This is a list of T cell receptor beta chains from one sample in a study of human T cells and chemical hapten exposure. TCRdb redid the calling of the RACE reads with MiXCR, one entry per CDR3 protein. The sample yields approximately 370,000 distinct CDR3 sequences, 5.5% seen once. Material: whole blood, obtained in connection with sensitization to the hapten diphenylcyclopropenone (DPC). These receptors were obtained from a woman aged 18 to 35 with alopecia areata. Some clones in this sample may be carry-over from other donors' samples. CDR3s include the opening cysteine and the closing phenylalanine or tryptophan. The order of the fields is J gene, V gene, CDR3 protein.

TRBJ2-3,TRBV6-5,CASSYSLPRQPTDTQYF
TRBJ2-5,TRBV5-5,CASSLGTSGGLGTQYF
TRBJ2-5,TRBV13,CASSNNAETQYF
TRBJ1-1,TRBV6-5,CASSYAGGTNTEAFF
TRBJ1-1,TRBV11-2,CASSKRVTNTEAFF
TRBJ1-5,TRBV7-2,CASSPGQGSNQPQHF
TRBJ2-1,TRBV5-1,CASSLGDGAYNEQFF
TRBJ2-3,TRBV5-8,CASSRSGADTQYF
TRBJ1-2,TRBV5-1,CASSLGQGGDGYTF
TRBJ2-3,TRBV7-9,CASSLGSGTTDTQYF
TRBJ2-3,TRBV5-1,CASSMSAIAWGNTQYF
TRBJ2-5,TRBV2,CASSDYGGQETQYF
TRBJ1-1,TRBV10-3,CAISAGASGTEAFF
TRBJ1-4,TRBV20-1,CSARGNRADEKLFF
TRBJ1-3,TRBV7-2,CASSLVGDSGNTIYF
TRBJ2-3,TRBV2,CASSVGQGKDTQYF
TRBJ1-2,TRBV5-1,CASSLAPGQGRNGYTF
TRBJ1-1,TRBV4-3,CASSLKQGNTEAFF
TRBJ1-1,TRBV12-3/TRBV12-4,CASSSSGTDEAFF
TRBJ2-5,TRBV5-6,CASSPDKIQETQYF
TRBJ1-1,TRBV27,CASSGDRGATEAFF
TRBJ1-1,TRBV2,CARSSLNTEAFF
TRBJ2-3,TRBV4-3,CASSQELELGTDTQYF
TRBJ2-6,TRBV12-3/TRBV12-4,CASSLSSGAGANVLTF
TRBJ1-6,TRBV3-1,CASRRGGGNSPLHF
TRBJ2-6,TRBV6-2/TRBV6-3,CASSYSGYQGSPSSGANVLTF
TRBJ1-5,TRBV27,CASSLYYALQGQPQHF
TRBJ2-1,TRBV12-3/TRBV12-4,CASSLGLGVYEQFF
TRBJ1-6,TRBV3-1,CASSQDRPDRNSPLHF
TRBJ2-3,TRBV18,CASSPPRTGSSDTQYF
TRBJ2-7,TRBV6-6,CASSGIVSGTYYEQYF
TRBJ1-6,TRBV4-3,CASSQETGQGASSYNSPLHF
TRBJ2-3,TRBV9,CASSVYQGRGTDTQYF
TRBJ2-7,TRBV7-8,CASSPQNPGQGSYEQYF
TRBJ2-7,TRBV20-1,CSAAGTSSYEQYF
TRBJ1-5,TRBV28,CASSPPGPRPQHF
TRBJ2-3,TRBV20-1,CSASGLGLAGALTDTQYF
TRBJ1-1,TRBV4-3,CASSQDPPGSGTEAFF
TRBJ2-3,TRBV20-1,CSARDLIAGGPSTDTQYF
TRBJ1-1,TRBV15,CATGRQGFSEAFF
TRBJ2-7,TRBV11-2,CASSLGPFYEQYF
TRBJ1-3,TRBV2,CASSELGLRNTIYF
TRBJ2-7,TRBV7-6,CASSLEPGQGISYEQYF
TRBJ2-5,TRBV12-3/TRBV12-4,CASSLEGGETQYF
TRBJ1-1,TRBV6-2/TRBV6-3,CASSYEGLGTEAFF